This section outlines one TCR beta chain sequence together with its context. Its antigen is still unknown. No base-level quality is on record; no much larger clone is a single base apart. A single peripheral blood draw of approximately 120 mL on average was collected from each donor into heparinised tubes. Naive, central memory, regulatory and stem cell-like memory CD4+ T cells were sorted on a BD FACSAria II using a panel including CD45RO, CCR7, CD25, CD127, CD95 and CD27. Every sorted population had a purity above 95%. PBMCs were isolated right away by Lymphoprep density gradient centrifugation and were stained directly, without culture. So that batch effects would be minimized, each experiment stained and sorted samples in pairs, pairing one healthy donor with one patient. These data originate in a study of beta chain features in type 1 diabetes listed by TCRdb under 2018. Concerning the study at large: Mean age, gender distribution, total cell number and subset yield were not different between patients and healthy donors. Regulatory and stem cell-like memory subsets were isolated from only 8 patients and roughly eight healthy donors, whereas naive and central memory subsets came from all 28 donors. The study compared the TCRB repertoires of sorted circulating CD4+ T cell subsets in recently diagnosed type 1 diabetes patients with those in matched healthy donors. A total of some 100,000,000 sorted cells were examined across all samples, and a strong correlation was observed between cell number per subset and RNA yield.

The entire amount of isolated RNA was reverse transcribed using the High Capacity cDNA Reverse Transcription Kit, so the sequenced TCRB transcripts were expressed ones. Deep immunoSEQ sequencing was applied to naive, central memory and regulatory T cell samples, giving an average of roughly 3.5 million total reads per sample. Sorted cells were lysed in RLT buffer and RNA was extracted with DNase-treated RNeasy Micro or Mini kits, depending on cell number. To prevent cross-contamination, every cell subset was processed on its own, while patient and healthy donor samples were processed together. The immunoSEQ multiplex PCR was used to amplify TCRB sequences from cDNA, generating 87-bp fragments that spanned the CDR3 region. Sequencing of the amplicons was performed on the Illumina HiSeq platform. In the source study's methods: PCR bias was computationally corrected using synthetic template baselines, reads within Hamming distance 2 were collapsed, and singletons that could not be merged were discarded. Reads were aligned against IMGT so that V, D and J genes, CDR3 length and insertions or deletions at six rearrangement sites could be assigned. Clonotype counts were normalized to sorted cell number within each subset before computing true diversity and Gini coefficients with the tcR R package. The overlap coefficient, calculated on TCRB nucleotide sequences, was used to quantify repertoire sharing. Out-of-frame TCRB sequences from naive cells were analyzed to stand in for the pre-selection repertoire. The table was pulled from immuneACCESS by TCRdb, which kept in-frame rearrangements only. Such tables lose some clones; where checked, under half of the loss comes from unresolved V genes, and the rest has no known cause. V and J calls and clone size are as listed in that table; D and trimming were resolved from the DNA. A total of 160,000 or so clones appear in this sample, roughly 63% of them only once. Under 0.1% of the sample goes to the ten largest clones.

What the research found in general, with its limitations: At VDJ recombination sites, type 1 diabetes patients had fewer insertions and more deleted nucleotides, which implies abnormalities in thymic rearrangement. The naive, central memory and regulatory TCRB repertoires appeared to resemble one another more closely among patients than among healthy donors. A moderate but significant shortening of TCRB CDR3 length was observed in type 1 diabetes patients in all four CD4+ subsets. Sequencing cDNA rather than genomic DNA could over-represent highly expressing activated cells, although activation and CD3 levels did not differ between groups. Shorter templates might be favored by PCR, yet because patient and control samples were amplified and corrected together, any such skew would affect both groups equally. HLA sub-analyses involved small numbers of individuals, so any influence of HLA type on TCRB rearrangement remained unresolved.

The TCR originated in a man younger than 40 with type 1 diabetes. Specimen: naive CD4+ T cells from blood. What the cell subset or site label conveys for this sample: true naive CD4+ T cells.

In nucleotides, the sequence is TGTGCCAGCAGCCCCCGTCAGCCCAGAACCAACGTCCTGACTTTC. The translation is CASSPRQPRTNVLTF. The sequence is built from TRBV9 and TRBJ2-6; no D gene call is confident. The germline V gene yields SGDLS for CDR1 and YYNGEE for CDR2. V drops 4 bases and J drops 8 bases, leaving 16 bases in between. The CDR3 holds 15 amino acids from the cysteine to the phenylalanine. The entry retains the CDR3 DNA only, 45 bases that are in frame from base 1.